A single sample gave rise to the 32 T cell receptor beta chains below, sequenced in a study of blood T cell repertoires in COVID-19. TCRdb keeps only in-frame clones here, not all; method: immunoSEQ multiplex PCR. The sample records 100,000 to 150,000 clones, about 94% being singletons. The sequenced material came from peripheral blood. Receptor source: a man aged 50 to 60 with COVID-19, enrolled during active disease.

This clone was observed a few times. Other nucleotide sequences in the sample specify the same CDR3. This chain links TRBV7-9 with TRBJ1-1; the D is unclear. This CDR3 is 14 amino acids long. Trimming took off 0 bases at V and 0 bases at J, with 5 bases between the two ends. The germline CDR1 and CDR2 sequences are SEHNR and FQNEAQ (reference sequence). The CDR3 spells CASSLARLNTEAFF. The CDR3 nucleotides read TGTGCCAGCAGCTTAGCGCGGTTGAACACTGAAGCTTTCTTT.

The V call is TRBV9, the J call TRBJ2-5; TRBD2 is a possible D gene (6 bases). V lost 0 bases to trimming and J lost 2 bases, with 11 bases between them. The CDR3 covers 15 residues. Germline V gene lookup returns CDR1 SGDLS and CDR2 YYNGEE. The CDR3 region has the DNA TGTGCCAGCAGCGTAGGGGATGCGGGGCAAGAGACCCAGTACTTC. It is translated as CASSVGDAGQETQYF.

V usage is TRBV9 and J usage is TRBJ2-2, with 8 nucleotides matching TRBD2. This CDR3 is built from 16 residues. CDR1 is SGDLS, CDR2 YYNGEE, per germline. V trimming: 0 bases; J trimming: 2 bases; junction bases outside the gene matches: 3. DNA of the CDR3: TGTGCCAGCAGCGTAGAGCTAGCGGGCAACACCGGGGAGCTGTTTTTT. Protein sequence: CASSVELAGNTGELFF.

The rearrangement uses TRBV5-1 and TRBJ2-7; 10 bases align to TRBD1. Germline V gives CDR1 SGHRS, CDR2 YFSETQ. The CDR3 spans 15 residues. V was pared by 4 bases and J by 0 bases, with 4 bases of the junction left unmatched. The CDR3 sequence is CASSPGTGDSYEQYV. The CDR3 coding sequence is TGCGCCAGCAGCCCGGGGACAGGGGACTCCTACGAGCAGTACGTC.

The genes are TRBV19 and TRBJ1-4, with D maybe TRBD1 (5 bases). The germline V and J ends were trimmed by 10 bases and 3 bases, with 12 bases remaining between them. The CDR3 runs to 13 residues. Per germline, CDR1 LNHDA and CDR2 SQIVND (reference sequence). The CDR3 loop reads CATRRGSNEKLFF. The CDR3 DNA is TGTGCCACCCGAAGGGGCTCTAATGAAAAACTGTTTTTT. Complete variable domain (other parts from reference TRBV19 and TRBJ1-4): DGGITQSPKYLFRKEGQNVTLSCEQNLNHDAMYWYRQDPGQGLRLIYYSQIVNDFQKGDIAEGYSVSREKKESFPLTVTSAQKNPTAFYLCATRRGSNEKLFFGSGTQLSVL.

The chain couples TRBV5-1 to TRBJ2-1; D is possibly TRBD2 (5 bases). The CDR3 is made up of 16 amino acids. Trimming cost V 2 bases and J 0 bases, with 12 bases left between them. Germline-derived CDR1 and CDR2 are SGHRS and YFSETQ. The CDR3 sequence: CASSFSAVSSYNEQFF. DNA for the CDR3: TGCGCCAGCAGCTTCTCAGCGGTTAGCTCCTACAATGAGCAGTTCTTC.

The V and J genes are TRBV5-8 and TRBJ2-5; a weak D match, TRBD2 (6 bases). V lost 2 bases and J 2 bases, leaving 16 bases between the germline ends. The germline CDR1 and CDR2 sequences are SGHTS and YDEGEE. The CDR3 extends over 16 amino acids. The CDR3 coding sequence is TGTGCCAGCAGCTTCGGGGGAGGTTCCCCACAAGAGACCCAGTACTTC. This codes for CASSFGGGSPQETQYF.

The chain has TRBV18 and TRBJ1-1; the D gene is possibly TRBD1 (5 bases). This CDR3 contains 12 residues. The germline CDR1 and CDR2 sequences are KGHSH and LQKENI. V was pared by 2 bases and J by 7 bases, with 8 bases between. CDR3 sequence reads: CASSPLQGEAFF. CDR3 nucleotides: TGTGCCAGCTCACCATTGCAGGGTGAAGCTTTCTTT.

The chain joins TRBV24-1 to TRBJ2-1; TRBD2 aligns across 7 bases. Trimming removed 9 bases from V and 3 bases from J; junction bases left unmatched: 4. The germline V gene encodes CDR1 KGHDR and CDR2 SFDVKD. The length of the CDR3 is 13 residues. The CDR3 loop reads CATRGGNYNEQFF. In DNA, the CDR3 is TGTGCCACCCGCGGGGGAAACTACAATGAGCAGTTCTTC.

In this sample, this clone turned up once. The rearrangement joins TRBV7-3 to TRBJ2-2, with D maybe TRBD2 (6 bases). Germline V gives CDR1 SGHTA, CDR2 FQGTGA. Trimming left V 5 bases short and J 0 bases short, with 10 bases between. CDR3 length: 15 amino acids. The CDR3 sequence: CASSRTTANTGELFF. The CDR3 bases are TGTGCCAGCAGCCGGACTACCGCGAACACCGGGGAGCTGTTTTTT.

The chain carries TRBV4-2 and TRBJ1-2; TRBD1 agrees at 8 bases. This CDR3 has 16 amino acids. After removal of 0 bases from V and 0 bases from J, the junction contained 3 bases not matched to a gene. CDR1 is LGHNA and CDR2 is YNFKEQ in the germline V gene. CDR3 in amino acids: CASSQDRDRTNYGYTF. The CDR3 region has the DNA TGTGCCAGCAGCCAAGATAGGGACAGGACTAACTATGGCTACACCTTC.

This clone occurred once. The chain couples TRBV4-1 to TRBJ1-1, with D possibly matching TRBD1 (5 bases). The CDR3 totals 14 residues. Trimming cost V 1 base and J 1 base, with 7 bases left between them. CDR1 and CDR2 from the germline V gene are MGHRA and YSYEKL. The DNA for the CDR3 is TGCGCCAGCAGCCAAGTAGACAGGAACACTGAAGCTTTCTTT. It is translated as CASSQVDRNTEAFF.

The chain carries TRBV28 and TRBJ2-2; D possibly corresponds to TRBD2 (6 bases). With 2 bases removed from V and 6 bases from J, the gap between germline ends came to 13 bases. CDR1 MDHEN and CDR2 SYDVKM come from the germline V gene. This CDR3 is built from 15 residues. CDR3 residues: CASSLTYGEAGELFF. The CDR3 coding sequence is TGTGCCAGCAGTTTAACTTACGGGGAGGCCGGGGAGCTGTTTTTT.

The V call is TRBV7-8, the J call TRBJ2-1; D unresolved. V was clipped by 5 bases and J by 4 bases, with 12 bases between them. Germline V lookup: CDR1 SGHVS, CDR2 FQNEAQ. The CDR3 runs to 14 residues. CDR3 in amino acids: CASSKEVDYNEQFF. As DNA, the CDR3 is TGTGCCAGCAGCAAAGAGGTAGATTACAATGAGCAGTTCTTC. Full variable domain (missing parts from reference TRBV7-8 and TRBJ2-1): GAGVSQSPRYKVAKRGQDVALRCDPISGHVSLFWYQQALGQGPEFLTYFQNEAQLDKSGLPSDRFFAERPEGSVSTLKIQRTQQEDSAVYLCASSKEVDYNEQFFGPGTRLTVL.

To note about this clone: One junction end disagrees with the germline gene, perhaps due to a read error. This rearrangement joins TRBV6-2 or TRBV6-3 to TRBJ2-7, with D unresolved. This CDR3 has 12 amino acids. Germline V lookup: CDR1 MNHEY, CDR2 SVGEGT. CDR3 in amino acids: CASTYPSHEQYF. The DNA for the CDR3 is TGTGCCAGCACTTACCCCTCCCACGAGCAGTACTTC.

The gene calls are TRBV23-1 and TRBJ2-5, with 11 bases matching TRBD1. TRBV23-1 is known as an ORF, though its function is uncertain. The CDR3 loop spans 17 amino acids. V lost 0 bases, J lost 6 bases, and 9 bases stayed unmatched. CDR3 bases: TGCGCCAGCAGTCAATCATCTGGACAGGGGGCCGCTCAGACCCAGTACTTC. This translates into CASSQSSGQGAAQTQYF.

The chain uses TRBV6-2 or TRBV6-3 and TRBJ1-2, with no clear D. CDR3 size: 14 residues. Germline V gene data show CDR1 as MNHEY and CDR2 as SVGEGT. The V gene lost 2 bases and the J gene lost 4 bases, with 11 bases spanning the gap. The CDR3 DNA reads TGTGCCAGCAGTTACGGGAGGGTCGGCTATGGCTACACCTTC. It encodes CASSYGRVGYGYTF.

This clone was counted once. The V and J genes are TRBV6-5 and TRBJ2-5; 8 nucleotides agree with TRBD2. The germline CDR1 and CDR2 sequences are MNHEY and SVGAGI. The V gene end was trimmed by 5 bases and the J gene end by 5 bases; junction bases not matched to a gene: 7. The CDR3 extends over 14 amino acids. The CDR3 DNA sequence: TGTGCCAGCAGTCCCCCGGGAGGGTCGGAGACCCAGTACTTC. Translating gives CASSPPGGSETQYF.

This CDR3 reads CASSLGPPYEQYV. CDR3 sequence (DNA): TGTGCCAGCAGCCTGGGCCCACCTTATGAGCAGTACGTC. This sequence joins TRBV14 and TRBJ2-7; no definite D call. Germline CDR1 reads SGHDN; CDR2 reads FVKESK. This CDR3 spans 13 amino acids. The germline V and J ends were trimmed by 4 bases and 7 bases, with 14 bases remaining between them.

This chain connects TRBV9 to TRBJ2-2; 8 nucleotides agree with TRBD2. Germline CDR1 and CDR2: SGDLS and YYNGEE. The V segment lost 0 bases and the J segment 6 bases; nucleotides outside the gene matches: 7. The CDR3 runs 16 residues. The CDR3 bases are TGTGCCAGCAGCGTAGGAGCGGGGGTATACTCCGGGGAGCTGTTTTTT. Protein product: CASSVGAGVYSGELFF.

This clone was found once. The chain recombines TRBV10-2 with TRBJ2-2; 12 positions match TRBD1. V lost 8 bases, J lost 4 bases, and 14 bases stayed unmatched. The CDR3 runs 18 residues. Germline CDR1 and CDR2: WSHSY and SAAADI. CDR3 protein: CASGTGTGGAVPTGELFF. DNA for the CDR3: TGCGCCAGCGGAACCGGGACAGGGGGCGCGGTCCCCACCGGGGAGCTGTTTTTT.

This sequence joins TRBV24-1 and TRBJ1-2; TRBD1 agrees at 11 bases. The J segment lost 8 bases and the V segment lost 3 bases, leaving 7 bases of the junction unmatched. The V gene's germline CDR1 is KGHDR and CDR2 SFDVKD. The CDR3 extends over 15 amino acids. The DNA of the CDR3 is TGTGCCACCAGTGATCCCGGGACAGGGGGTGGCGGCTACACCTTC. Translation gives CATSDPGTGGGGYTF.

The chain has TRBV12-3 or TRBV12-4 and TRBJ2-2; D is unclear. V lost 7 bases and J lost 4, with 10 bases in between. The CDR3 sequence is 13 residues long. The CDR3 sequence is CASTTIPTGELFF. For the CDR3, the DNA is TGTGCCAGCACCACAATCCCCACCGGGGAGCTGTTTTTT.

The rearrangement joins TRBV7-9 to TRBJ1-2; weak D call: TRBD1 (5 bases). Germline CDR1 reads SEHNR; CDR2 reads FQNEAQ (reference sequence). The CDR3 contains 17 residues. The V gene lost 5 bases and the J gene lost 2 bases, with 21 bases spanning the gap. CDR3 sequence: CASSHPTGPTENYGYTF. DNA of the CDR3: TGTGCCAGCAGCCATCCCACCGGACCGACAGAGAACTATGGCTACACCTTC.

The chain joins TRBV19 to TRBJ1-1, with a weak D call TRBD1 (5 bases). The CDR3 has 11 residues. Germline V gene data show CDR1 as LNHDA and CDR2 as SQIVND (reference sequence). The V and J ends lost 8 bases and 1 base respectively, with 5 bases between them. The CDR3 is CASGQNTEAFF. The CDR3 DNA sequence: TGTGCCAGTGGACAGAACACTGAAGCTTTCTTT.

The chain has TRBV3-1 (or the pseudogene TRBV3-2) and TRBJ2-1; TRBD2 matches at 12 bases. V lost 0 bases to trimming and J lost 0 bases; unmatched junction nucleotides: 3. Germline V gene sequence: CDR1 LGHDT, CDR2 YNNKEL (reference sequence). The CDR3 extends over 18 amino acids. In nucleotides, the CDR3 is TGTGCCAGCAGCCAAGAGACTAGCGGGAGAATCTCCTACAATGAGCAGTTCTTC. Translated, it gives CASSQETSGRISYNEQFF.

This clone was detected only once. The V and J genes are TRBV4-1 and TRBJ2-2; 9 bases align to TRBD1. Germline CDR1 reads MGHRA; CDR2 reads YSYEKL. The J segment lost 6 bases and the V segment lost 4 bases, leaving 12 bases of the junction unmatched. The CDR3 consists of 17 residues. CDR3 bases: TGCGCCAGCAGCCGCCTAGGGGACAGGGTCAGTCCCGGGGAGCTGTTTTTT. Translated: CASSRLGDRVSPGELFF.

In DNA, the CDR3 is TGTGCCAGCAGTTCCCGAGACAGTAGCTCCTACAATGAGCAGTTCTTC. Translating it yields CASSSRDSSSYNEQFF. The chain recombines TRBV28 with TRBJ2-1; the D gene is possibly TRBD1 (5 bases). The germline CDR1 and CDR2 sequences are MDHEN and SYDVKM. The CDR3 runs 16 residues. Between the trimmed V and J ends, which lost 4 bases and 0 bases, there was a span of 13 bases.

V and J are TRBV18 and TRBJ2-7, with 11 bases matching TRBD2. Germline-derived CDR1 and CDR2 are KGHSH and LQKENI. This CDR3 is 16 amino acids long. Trimming cost V 4 bases and J 6 bases; bases outside gene matches: 11. CDR3 nucleotide sequence: TGTGCCAGCTCACAACTAGGCCTAGCGGGAGGAAGCGAGCAGTACTTC. Encoded protein: CASSQLGLAGGSEQYF.

This chain joins TRBV10-3 and TRBJ2-7, with 10 positions matching TRBD1. V trimming: 5 bases; J trimming: 1 base; junction bases outside the gene matches: 8. Germline V CDR1 and CDR2: ENHRY, SYGVKD. This CDR3 comprises 16 residues. CDR3 residues: CAISPATGGPSYEQYF. As DNA, the CDR3 is TGTGCCATCAGTCCGGCGACAGGGGGCCCATCCTACGAGCAGTACTTC.

This sequence joins TRBV6-6 and TRBJ1-2, with D possibly being TRBD1 (6 bases). With 6 bases removed from V and 4 bases from J, the gap between germline ends came to 12 bases. From germline, CDR1 is MNHNY and CDR2 SVGAGI (reference sequence). The CDR3 runs 13 residues. The CDR3: CASSAGQSYGYTF. CDR3 DNA: TGTGCCAGCAGCGCTGGACAGAGCTATGGCTACACCTTC.

This chain joins TRBV5-6 and TRBJ2-3; TRBD2 agrees at 12 bases. The CDR3 loop spans 16 amino acids. Germline V gene sequence: CDR1 SGHDT, CDR2 YYEEEE. V lost 4 bases and J lost 5; bases outside the gene matches: 8. Here the CDR3 DNA reads TGTGCCAGCAGCGTCAGGACTAGCGGGAACATAGATACGCAGTATTTT. As protein: CASSVRTSGNIDTQYF.